A single T cell receptor (beta chain) is shown here with its context. Method: immunoSEQ multiplex PCR; TCRdb's copy keeps in-frame clones and lacks some. Of under 300,000 clones listed, around 85% are singletons. Trimming took 0 bases from V and 5 from J; bases not matched to a gene: 3. Germline assignment: CDR1 SGHDT and CDR2 YYEEEE. CDR3 length: 15 residues. The sample belongs to a study of cytomegalovirus exposure and HLA in healthy donors. Turning to the study itself: Later analysis reported that the 120 validation repertoires shared the platform of the roughly 710 first-cohort repertoires.

The chain has TRBV5-6 and TRBJ2-2; 8 nucleotides line up with TRBD1. The sequenced sample consisted of PBMCs. The TCR comes from a woman in her 30s in good health and CMV-seropositive. The CDR3 protein is CASSLGTGRTGELFF. As DNA, the CDR3 is TGTGCCAGCAGCTTGGGGACAGGGCGTACCGGGGAGCTGTTTTTT.